One sample yielded the 3 T cell receptor beta chains listed below, sequenced in a study of T cell responses to AZD1222 COVID-19 vaccine. The protocol was immunoSEQ multiplex PCR, while the TCRdb copy is restricted to in-frame clones and leaves out a portion. Of tens of thousands of clones listed, approximately 83% are singletons. The source material was peripheral blood, sampled 28 days after the second AZD1222 dose. The receptors derive from an adult who received the AZD1222 COVID-19 vaccine.

This clone was seen a few times. This chain uses TRBV7-2 with TRBJ2-2; no firm D call. Trimming removed 4 bases at V and 0 bases at J, with 6 bases between. Germline V lookup: CDR1 SGHTA, CDR2 FQGNSA. This CDR3 spans 14 amino acids. The CDR3 here is CASSSLPNTGELFF. CDR3 bases: TGTGCCAGCAGCTCCTTACCGAACACCGGGGAGCTGTTTTTT. Based on the CDR3 plus reference TRBV7-2 and TRBJ2-2, the full variable domain is GAGVSQSPSNKVTEKGKDVELRCDPISGHTALYWYRQSLGQGLEFLIYFQGNSAPDKSGLPSDRFSAERTGGSVSTLTIQRTQQEDSAVYLCASSSLPNTGELFFGEGSRLTVL.

V is TRBV28 and J is TRBJ1-2; D is unclear. V shed 6 bases and J shed 2 bases, with 13 bases lying between them. This CDR3 spans 14 amino acids. Germline loops: CDR1 MDHEN, CDR2 SYDVKM. This CDR3 is CASSLPPRNYGYTF. The DNA for the CDR3 is TGTGCCAGCAGCCTCCCACCAAGGAACTATGGCTACACCTTC.

The genes are TRBV28 and TRBJ2-7; tentatively, D is TRBD1 (6 bases). Germline V gives CDR1 MDHEN, CDR2 SYDVKM. The length of the CDR3 is 15 residues. Trimming took off 2 bases at V and 4 bases at J, with 15 bases between the two ends. The CDR3 DNA sequence: TGTGCCAGCAGTTTACTGGCAGGGGAAGTATACGAGCAGTACTTC. Its protein is CASSLLAGEVYEQYF.